Sequencing of this T cell receptor (beta chain) was carried out in a study of T cells after yellow fever vaccination. Study-wide background: Preparation of the low-cell-number fractions used SMART-Seq v4 Ultra Low Input. Study-wide results and caveats: CD4 and CD8 compartments shared a small share of clonotypes, likely from convergent recombination. Most clones from primary vaccination resurfaced after the booster (around 97% CD4, around 91% CD8).

In this sample, this clonotype turned up a few times. Its cognate antigen is unknown. V lost 1 base to trimming and J lost 7 bases; unmatched junction nucleotides: 2. Germline-derived CDR1 and CDR2 are MNHNS and SASEGT. CDR3 length: 13 amino acids. A single record per CDR3 protein comes from TCRdb applying MiXCR to the 5' RACE reads. Among about 220,000 distinct CDR3 sequences, over 6.5% were seen once, and the ten largest hold 0.85% to 1.2%. This chain connects TRBV6-1 to TRBJ1-2, with 8 bases lining up with TRBD1. The starting material was CD4+ T cells sorted from PBMCs, obtained on the day of the yellow fever booster vaccination. This TCR came from a young man who received the YFV17D yellow fever vaccine. For the CDR3, the DNA is TGTGCCAGCAGTGAAGGGACAGGGTCTGGCTACACCTTC. It encodes CASSEGTGSGYTF.